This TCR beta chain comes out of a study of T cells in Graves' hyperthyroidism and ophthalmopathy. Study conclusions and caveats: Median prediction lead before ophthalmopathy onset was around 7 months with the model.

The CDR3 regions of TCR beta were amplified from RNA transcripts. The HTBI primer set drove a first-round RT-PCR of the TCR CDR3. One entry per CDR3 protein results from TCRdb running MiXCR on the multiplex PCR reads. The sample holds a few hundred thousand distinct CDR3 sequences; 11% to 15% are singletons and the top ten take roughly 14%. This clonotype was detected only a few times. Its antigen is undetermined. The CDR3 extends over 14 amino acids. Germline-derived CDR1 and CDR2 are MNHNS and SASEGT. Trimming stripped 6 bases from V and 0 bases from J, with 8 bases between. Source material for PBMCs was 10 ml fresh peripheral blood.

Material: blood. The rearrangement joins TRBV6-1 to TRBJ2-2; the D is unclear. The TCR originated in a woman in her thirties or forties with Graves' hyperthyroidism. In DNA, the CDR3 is TGTGCCAGCAGCCCCGGTTCGAACACCGGGGAGCTGTTTTTT. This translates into CASSPGSNTGELFF.